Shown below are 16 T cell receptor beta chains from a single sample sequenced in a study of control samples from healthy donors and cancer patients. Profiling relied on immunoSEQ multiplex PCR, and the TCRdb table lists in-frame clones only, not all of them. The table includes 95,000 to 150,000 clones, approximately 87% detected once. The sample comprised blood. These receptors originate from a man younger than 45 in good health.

Here the CDR3 DNA reads TGTGCCAGCTCACCACAACACGCGGACATTAAAAACACTGAAGCTTTCTTT. It translates to CASSPQHADIKNTEAFF. The chain recombines TRBV18 with TRBJ1-1; maybe TRBD1 (5 bases). Trimming removed 1 base from V and 2 bases from J, with 17 bases in between. CDR1 is KGHSH and CDR2 is LQKENI in the germline V gene. The CDR3 spans 17 residues. Combining the CDR3 with reference TRBV18 and TRBJ1-1 gives the whole variable domain NAGVMQNPRHLVRRRGQEARLRCSPMKGHSHVYWYRQLPEEGLKFMVYLQKENIIDESGMPKERFSAEFPKEGPSILRIQQVVRGDSAAYFCASSPQHADIKNTEAFFGQGTRLTVV.

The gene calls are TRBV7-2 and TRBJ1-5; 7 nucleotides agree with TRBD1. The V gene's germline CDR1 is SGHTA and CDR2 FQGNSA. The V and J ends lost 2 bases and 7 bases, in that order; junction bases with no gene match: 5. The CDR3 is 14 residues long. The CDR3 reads CASSLTAGGQPQHF. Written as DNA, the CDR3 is TGTGCCAGCAGCTTAACGGCAGGGGGACAGCCCCAGCATTTT. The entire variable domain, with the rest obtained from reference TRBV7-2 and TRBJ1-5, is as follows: GAGVSQSPSNKVTEKGKDVELRCDPISGHTALYWYRQSLGQGLEFLIYFQGNSAPDKSGLPSDRFSAERTGGSVSTLTIQRTQQEDSAVYLCASSLTAGGQPQHFGDGTRLSIL.

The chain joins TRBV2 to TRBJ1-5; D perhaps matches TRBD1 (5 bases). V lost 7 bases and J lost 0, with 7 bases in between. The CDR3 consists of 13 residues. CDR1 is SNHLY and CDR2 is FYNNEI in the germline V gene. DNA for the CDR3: TGTGCCAGCACGGGGGATAGCAATCAGCCCCAGCATTTT. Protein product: CASTGDSNQPQHF.

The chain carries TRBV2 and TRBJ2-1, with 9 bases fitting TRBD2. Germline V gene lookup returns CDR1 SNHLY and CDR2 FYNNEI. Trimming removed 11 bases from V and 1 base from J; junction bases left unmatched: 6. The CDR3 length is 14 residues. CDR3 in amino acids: CAADAGGSYNEQFF. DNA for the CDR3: TGTGCCGCAGATGCGGGGGGGTCCTACAATGAGCAGTTCTTC.

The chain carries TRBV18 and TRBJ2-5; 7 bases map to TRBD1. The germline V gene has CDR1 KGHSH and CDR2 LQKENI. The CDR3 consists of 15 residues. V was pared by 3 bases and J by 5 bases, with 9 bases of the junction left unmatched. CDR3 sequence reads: CASSPATGSLETQYF. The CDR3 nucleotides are TGTGCCAGCTCACCGGCGACAGGGTCTCTGGAGACCCAGTACTTC.

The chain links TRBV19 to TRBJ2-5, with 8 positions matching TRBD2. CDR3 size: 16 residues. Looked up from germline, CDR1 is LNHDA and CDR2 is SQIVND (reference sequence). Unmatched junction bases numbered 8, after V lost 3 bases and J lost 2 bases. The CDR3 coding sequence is TGTGCCAGTAGTATCCCTGGCGGGGGGTCACAAGAGACCCAGTACTTC. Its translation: CASSIPGGGSQETQYF.

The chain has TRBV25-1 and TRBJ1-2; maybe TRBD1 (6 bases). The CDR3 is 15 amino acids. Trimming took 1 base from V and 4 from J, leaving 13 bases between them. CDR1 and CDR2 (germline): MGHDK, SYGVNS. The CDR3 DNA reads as TGTGCCAGCAGTGAATGGAAGGGGGACACCTATGGCTACACCTTC. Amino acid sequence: CASSEWKGDTYGYTF.

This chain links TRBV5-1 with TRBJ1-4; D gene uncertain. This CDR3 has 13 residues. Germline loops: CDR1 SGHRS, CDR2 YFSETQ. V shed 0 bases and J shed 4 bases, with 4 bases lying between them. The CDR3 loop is CASSLDSNEKLFF. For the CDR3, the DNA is TGCGCCAGCAGCTTGGACAGTAATGAAAAACTGTTTTTT.

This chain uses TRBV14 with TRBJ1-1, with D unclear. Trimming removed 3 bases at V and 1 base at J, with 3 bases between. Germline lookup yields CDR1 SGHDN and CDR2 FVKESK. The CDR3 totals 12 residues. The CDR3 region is CASSQKNTEAFF. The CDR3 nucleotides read TGTGCCAGCAGCCAGAAGAACACTGAAGCTTTCTTT.

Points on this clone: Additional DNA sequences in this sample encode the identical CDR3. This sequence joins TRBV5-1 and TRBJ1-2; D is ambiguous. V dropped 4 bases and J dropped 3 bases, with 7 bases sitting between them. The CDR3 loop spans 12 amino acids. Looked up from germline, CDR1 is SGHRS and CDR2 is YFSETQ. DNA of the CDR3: TGCGCCAGCAGCCTGACGGACTATGGCTACACCTTC. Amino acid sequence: CASSLTDYGYTF.

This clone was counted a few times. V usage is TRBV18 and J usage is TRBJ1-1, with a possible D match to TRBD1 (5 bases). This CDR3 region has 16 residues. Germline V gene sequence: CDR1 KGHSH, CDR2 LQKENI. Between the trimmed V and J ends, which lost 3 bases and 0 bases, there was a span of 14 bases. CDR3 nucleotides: TGTGCCAGCTCACCCAGGAGTGGGGGGGTGAACACTGAAGCTTTCTTT. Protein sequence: CASSPRSGGVNTEAFF.

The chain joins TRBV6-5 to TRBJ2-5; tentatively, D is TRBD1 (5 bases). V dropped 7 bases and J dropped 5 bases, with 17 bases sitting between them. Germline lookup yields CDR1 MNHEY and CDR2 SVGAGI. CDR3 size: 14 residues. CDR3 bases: TGTGCCAGCACCTCCGGTGGGGCGTTCGAGACCCAGTACTTC. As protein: CASTSGGAFETQYF.

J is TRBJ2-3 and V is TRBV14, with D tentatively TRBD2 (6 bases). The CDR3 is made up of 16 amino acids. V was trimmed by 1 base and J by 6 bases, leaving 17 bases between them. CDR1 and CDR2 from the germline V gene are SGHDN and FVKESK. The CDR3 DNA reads TGTGCCAGCAGCCAAGGTAGTCAGACGGGGGAGGATACGCAGTATTTT. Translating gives CASSQGSQTGEDTQYF.

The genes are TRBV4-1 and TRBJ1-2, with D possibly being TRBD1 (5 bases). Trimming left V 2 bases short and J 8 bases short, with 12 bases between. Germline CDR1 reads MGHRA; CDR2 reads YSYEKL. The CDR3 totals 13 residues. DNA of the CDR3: TGCGCCAGCAGCCAACCTGCAGGGCTCGGCTACACCTTC. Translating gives CASSQPAGLGYTF.

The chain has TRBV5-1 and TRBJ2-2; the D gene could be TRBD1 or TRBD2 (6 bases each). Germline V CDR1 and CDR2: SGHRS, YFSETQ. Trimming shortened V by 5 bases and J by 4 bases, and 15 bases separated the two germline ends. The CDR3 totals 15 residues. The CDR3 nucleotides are TGCGCCAGCAGGTTGTCGGGGGCTGGCACCGGGGAGCTGTTTTTT. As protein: CASRLSGAGTGELFF.

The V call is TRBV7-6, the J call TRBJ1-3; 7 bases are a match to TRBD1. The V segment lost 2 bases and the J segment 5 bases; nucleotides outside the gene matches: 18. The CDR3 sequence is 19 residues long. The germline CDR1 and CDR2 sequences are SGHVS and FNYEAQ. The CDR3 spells CASSLQLDRSPGGRNTIYF. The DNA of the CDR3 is TGTGCCAGCAGCTTACAACTGGACAGGTCGCCCGGCGGAAGAAACACCATATATTTT.